The 26 T cell receptor beta chains in this list originate from one sample, sequenced in a study of T cell responses to AZD1222 COVID-19 vaccine. Generated by immunoSEQ multiplex PCR, the TCRdb table keeps only in-frame clones and is missing some. The sample lists some 110,000 clones, around 89% occurring once. Sequencing used peripheral blood, obtained on day 0 of AZD1222 vaccination. Source of these receptors: an adult in good health.

This clone was seen only a few times. This CDR3 is also generated by other DNA sequences in the sample. This sequence joins TRBV19 and TRBJ2-1, with D possibly matching TRBD2 (5 bases). Germline lookup yields CDR1 LNHDA and CDR2 SQIVND (reference sequence). Trimming removed 6 bases at V and 4 bases at J, with 10 bases between. The CDR3 is made up of 13 amino acids. DNA of the CDR3: TGTGCCAGTAGCCCCCGAGGGTACAATGAGCAGTTCTTC. Translated: CASSPRGYNEQFF.

The chain joins TRBV7-6 to TRBJ2-1, with D possibly being TRBD2 (6 bases). From germline, CDR1 is SGHVS and CDR2 FNYEAQ. The CDR3 extends over 14 amino acids. V was clipped by 5 bases and J by 6 bases, with 14 bases between them. The CDR3 sequence is CASSVFTSSNEQFF. Written as DNA, the CDR3 is TGTGCCAGCAGCGTATTTACTAGCTCCAATGAGCAGTTCTTC.

This clone was observed a handful of times. The rearrangement joins TRBV25-1 to TRBJ2-1, with D unresolved. The V gene lost 4 bases and the J gene lost 6 bases, with 7 bases spanning the gap. This CDR3 is 12 amino acids long. Per germline, CDR1 MGHDK and CDR2 SYGVNS. The CDR3 region has the DNA TGTGCCAGCAGTGGGCAAGTCAATGAGCAGTTCTTC. It is translated as CASSGQVNEQFF.

This chain links TRBV19 with TRBJ2-2; 7 bases fit TRBD1. V lost 10 bases and J lost 4; bases outside the gene matches: 15. The CDR3 covers 16 residues. The V gene's germline CDR1 is LNHDA and CDR2 SQIVND (reference sequence). The CDR3 loop reads CAMAGTAKVLTGELFF. The CDR3 region has the DNA TGTGCCATGGCCGGGACAGCAAAGGTACTCACCGGGGAGCTGTTTTTT.

This sequence joins TRBV9 and TRBJ2-7; a possible D gene is TRBD2 (5 bases). This CDR3 contains 14 residues. V shed 4 bases and J shed 0 bases, with 11 bases lying between them. Germline values: CDR1 SGDLS, CDR2 YYNGEE. The CDR3 protein is CASSLSDDSYEQYF. The CDR3 nucleotides are TGTGCCAGCAGCCTTAGCGATGACTCCTACGAGCAGTACTTC.

V usage is TRBV15 and J usage is TRBJ1-1; the D gene is possibly TRBD1 (5 bases). Trimming left V 3 bases short and J 11 bases short, with 13 bases between. Per germline, CDR1 LNHNV and CDR2 YYDKDF (reference sequence). This CDR3 region has 12 residues. As DNA, the CDR3 is TGTGCCACCAGCAGGGGTGGACAAGTGGCTTTCTTT. This encodes CATSRGGQVAFF.

The genes are TRBV12-3 or TRBV12-4 and TRBJ1-1; D call uncertain. The CDR3 sequence is 13 residues long. V was shortened by 6 bases and J by 3 bases, with 11 bases between the two germline ends. The CDR3 DNA follows: TGTGCCAGCAGCCTGTCAGGAGACACTGAAGCTTTCTTT. Protein product: CASSLSGDTEAFF.

The genes are TRBV10-3 and TRBJ2-7, with D uncertain. V was shortened by 4 bases and J by 5 bases, with 12 bases between the two germline ends. Germline CDR1 ENHRY, CDR2 SYGVKD. The CDR3 covers 13 residues. The CDR3 protein is CAISVKVGNEQYF. In DNA form, the CDR3 reads TGTGCCATCAGTGTAAAGGTAGGAAACGAGCAGTACTTC.

This chain joins TRBV5-4 and TRBJ2-4, with D possibly matching TRBD2 (6 bases). The ends were cut back, 4 bases at V and 7 bases at J, with 21 bases in the middle. The CDR3 is 16 residues long. Germline loops: CDR1 SGHNT, CDR2 YYREEE (reference sequence). DNA of the CDR3: TGTGCCAGCAGCCCCCGTGGGGACGGGGCGGGGAACATTCAGTACTTC. Translated: CASSPRGDGAGNIQYF.

This clone occurred once. The chain is built from TRBV19 and TRBJ2-3; TRBD2 might be the D (6 bases). Germline loops: CDR1 LNHDA, CDR2 SQIVND (reference sequence). V was clipped by 7 bases and J by 2 bases, with 16 bases between them. The CDR3 consists of 15 residues. The CDR3 DNA follows: TGTGCCAGTACGGTGAGCGGGTACTACACAGATACGCAGTATTTT. Its translation is CASTVSGYYTDTQYF.

V usage is TRBV4-2 and J usage is TRBJ2-1; D gene ambiguous. CDR1 is LGHNA, CDR2 YNFKEQ, per germline. This CDR3 comprises 16 residues. The V end was cut by 1 base, the J end by 10 bases, with 20 bases between. The CDR3, as DNA: TGTGCCAGCAGCCAAGTGGGTGTCGTTAGCCGGCAGGAGCAGTTCTTC. Translating it yields CASSQVGVVSRQEQFF.

The chain recombines TRBV5-1 with TRBJ1-2; D gene ambiguous. This CDR3 has 14 amino acids. V was cut by 0 bases and J by 6 bases, with 12 bases left in between. CDR1 and CDR2 from the germline V gene are SGHRS and YFSETQ. CDR3 residues: CASSLGRGSDGYTF. The CDR3 DNA is TGCGCCAGCAGCTTGGGACGGGGTAGTGATGGCTACACCTTC.

The chain combines TRBV5-1 with TRBJ2-1; 9 positions agree with TRBD1. The CDR3 has 16 amino acids. Germline V gene sequence: CDR1 SGHRS, CDR2 YFSETQ. J lost 9 bases, V lost 2 bases, and 12 bases had no gene match. The CDR3 loop reads CASSLDRDRVRGEQFF. The DNA of the CDR3 is TGCGCCAGCAGCTTAGACCGGGACAGGGTTCGGGGTGAGCAGTTCTTC. The variable domain in full, completed from reference TRBV5-1 and TRBJ2-1, reads KAGVTQTPRYLIKTRGQQVTLSCSPISGHRSVSWYQQTPGQGLQFLFEYFSETQRNKGNFPGRFSGRQFSNSRSEMNVSTLELGDSALYLCASSLDRDRVRGEQFFGPGTRLTVL.

The chain recombines TRBV11-3 with TRBJ2-1, with D tentatively TRBD2 (6 bases). Trimming left V 4 bases short and J 12 bases short, with 22 bases between. CDR1 SGHNT and CDR2 YENEEA come from the germline V gene. The CDR3 is made up of 15 amino acids. The CDR3 DNA follows: TGTGCCAGCAGCTCCGGCGGGGCCCGTTCTAAAGGGCAGTTCTTC. This codes for CASSSGGARSKGQFF.

With regard to this clone: The same CDR3 arises from other DNA sequences in this sample as well. The rearrangement joins TRBV24-1 to TRBJ2-1; no definite D call. V was shortened by 4 bases and J by 6 bases, with 9 bases between the two germline ends. This CDR3 is built from 13 residues. Per germline, CDR1 KGHDR and CDR2 SFDVKD. The CDR3 nucleotides read TGTGCCACCAGTGACCTACTGGGCAATGAGCAGTTCTTC. This sequence encodes CATSDLLGNEQFF.

The chain employs TRBV11-2 and TRBJ1-1; possibly TRBD1 for D (5 bases). V was clipped by 5 bases and J by 1 base, with 14 bases between them. CDR3 length: 15 amino acids. CDR1 is SGHAT and CDR2 is FQNNGV in the germline V gene. CDR3 coding DNA: TGTGCCAGCAGCCCCATCGGGGGTAGGAACACTGAAGCTTTCTTT. Translated, it gives CASSPIGGRNTEAFF.

This chain connects TRBV6-5 to TRBJ2-7; TRBD2 matches 11 bases. The V gene end was trimmed by 8 bases and the J gene end by 6 bases; junction bases not matched to a gene: 6. The CDR3 spans 13 residues. CDR1 is MNHEY and CDR2 is SVGAGI in the germline V gene. The CDR3 nucleotides read TGTGCCAGCTTACTAGCGGGGGCGGGCGAGCAGTACTTC. The encoded protein is CASLLAGAGEQYF.

This clone was seen a handful of times. The chain couples TRBV7-8 to TRBJ1-1, with D unresolved. CDR1 is SGHVS and CDR2 is FQNEAQ in the germline V gene. CDR3 length: 17 amino acids. V was cut by 3 bases and J by 0 bases, with 17 bases left in between. Here the CDR3 reads CASSLRSGLGLNTEAFF. DNA for the CDR3: TGTGCCAGCAGCTTGAGGAGCGGTTTGGGGTTGAACACTGAAGCTTTCTTT.

This clone was observed once. This chain connects TRBV6-4 to TRBJ2-2; 8 nucleotides line up with TRBD2. Germline-derived CDR1 and CDR2 are MRHNA and SNTAGT. The CDR3 totals 16 residues. V shed 0 bases and J 2 bases; nucleotides not matched to a gene: 2. The CDR3 loop reads CASSDSLAENTGELFF. DNA of the CDR3: TGTGCCAGCAGTGACTCACTAGCGGAAAACACCGGGGAGCTGTTTTTT.

This chain joins TRBV6-6 and TRBJ2-7, with D perhaps matching TRBD1 (6 bases). V was shortened by 5 bases and J by 7 bases, with 30 bases between the two germline ends. Germline V gene data show CDR1 as MNHNY and CDR2 as SVGAGI (reference sequence). CDR3 length: 18 residues. CDR3 sequence: CASSPWGPRFRQRFEQYF. In nucleotides, the CDR3 is TGTGCCAGCAGTCCATGGGGGCCTCGGTTCCGACAGAGGTTTGAGCAGTACTTC.

The chain couples TRBV10-1 to TRBJ1-6; D may be TRBD1 (5 bases). The CDR3 extends over 14 amino acids. CDR1 WNHNN and CDR2 SYGVQD come from the germline V gene (reference sequence). With 2 bases removed from V and 5 bases from J, the gap between germline ends came to 7 bases. CDR3 loop: CASSERRDNSPLHF. The CDR3 DNA reads as TGCGCCAGCAGTGAGCGCAGGGATAATTCACCCCTCCACTTT.

This chain joins TRBV4-3 and TRBJ2-7; D unresolved. Trimming left V 0 bases short and J 1 base short, with 10 bases between. The CDR3 covers 15 residues. Germline loops: CDR1 LGHNA, CDR2 YSLEER. CDR3 DNA: TGCGCCAGCAGCCAAGAGTATCAGGAATCCTACGAGCAGTACTTC. It yields the protein CASSQEYQESYEQYF.

V and J are TRBV18 and TRBJ2-5; perhaps D is TRBD1 or TRBD2 (5 bases each). Trimming shortened V by 6 bases and J by 5 bases, and 13 bases separated the two germline ends. Germline V lookup: CDR1 KGHSH, CDR2 LQKENI. The CDR3 sequence is 13 residues long. The CDR3 DNA is TGTGCCAGCTCGACGGGGACGGTGGAGACCCAGTACTTC. Its protein product is CASSTGTVETQYF. The full variable domain, completed using reference TRBV18 and TRBJ2-5, is NAGVMQNPRHLVRRRGQEARLRCSPMKGHSHVYWYRQLPEEGLKFMVYLQKENIIDESGMPKERFSAEFPKEGPSILRIQQVVRGDSAAYFCASSTGTVETQYFGPGTRLLVL.

The chain carries TRBV9 and TRBJ1-5, with 10 nucleotides matching TRBD1. Germline assignment: CDR1 SGDLS and CDR2 YYNGEE. V lost 4 bases to trimming and J lost 2 bases; unmatched junction nucleotides: 9. The CDR3 loop spans 17 amino acids. The chain's CDR3 is CASSLGTGDVGNQPQHF. CDR3 DNA: TGTGCCAGCAGCCTAGGGACAGGGGATGTAGGCAATCAGCCCCAGCATTTT.

The chain joins TRBV7-2 to TRBJ1-5; the match to TRBD1 covers 10 bases. There are 16 residues in the CDR3. V lost 2 bases, J lost 2 bases, and 3 bases stayed unmatched. Germline CDR1 SGHTA, CDR2 FQGNSA. The CDR3 coding sequence is TGTGCCAGCAGCTTACTTGGGACAGGGGGCAATCAGCCCCAGCATTTT. Its protein product is CASSLLGTGGNQPQHF.

The chain combines TRBV14 with TRBJ2-7; 11 bases align to TRBD2. From germline, CDR1 is SGHDN and CDR2 FVKESK. This CDR3 spans 18 amino acids. V shed 1 base, J shed 4 bases, and the junction held 12 bases outside the gene matches. CDR3 in DNA: TGTGCCAGCAGCCAAGGTCCGAGCGTAGCGGGGGGGCGTTACGAGCAGTACTTC. Its translation: CASSQGPSVAGGRYEQYF.